Listed below are T cell receptor beta chains from one sample, sequenced in a study of blood T cell repertoires in COVID-19. The protocol was immunoSEQ multiplex PCR, while the TCRdb copy is restricted to in-frame clones and leaves out a portion. The sample has about 410,000 clones; less than 95% are singletons. Sequencing was performed on PBMCs or T cells enriched from blood (not recorded which). These receptors originate from a man aged 18 to 30 who had recovered from COVID-19. CDR3s include the opening cysteine and the closing phenylalanine or tryptophan. Fields, in order: clone size, CDR3 length, D gene, V gene, J gene, CDR3 protein, CDR3 DNA. A D gene is named only where the DNA matches it firmly. The size entry is marked missing in some rows and otherwise reads once, few, many or a size class.

>NA|16|NA|TRBV3-1/TRBV3-2|TRBJ2-1
CASSEASVLLYNEQFF
TGTGCCAGCAGCGAAGCTAGCGTCTTACTCTACAATGAGCAGTTCTTC
>NA|12|NA|TRBV28|TRBJ1-2
CASSLQGFLYTF
TGTGCCAGCAGTTTGCAGGGCTTTCTTTACACCTTC
>NA|15|TRBD1|TRBV11-2|TRBJ1-3
CASSYGQGSGNTIYF
TGTGCCAGCAGCTACGGACAGGGCTCTGGAAACACCATATATTTT
>NA|15|TRBD1|TRBV20-1|TRBJ1-6
CSASRSGTGSSPLHF
TGCAGTGCTAGTCGATCCGGGACAGGGAGTTCACCCCTCCACTTT
>NA|15|TRBD1|TRBV7-9|TRBJ1-1
CASSLTNRGGTEAFF
TGTGCCAGCAGCTTAACTAACAGGGGCGGTACTGAAGCTTTCTTT
>NA|15|NA|TRBV6-2/TRBV6-3|TRBJ1-1
CASSYSIRGNTEAFF
TGTGCCAGCAGTTACTCGATTCGGGGGAACACTGAAGCTTTCTTT
>NA|17|TRBD2|TRBV7-3|TRBJ2-3
CASSPHRLAGETDTQYF
TGTGCCAGCAGCCCCCACCGACTAGCGGGAGAAACAGATACGCAGTATTTT
>NA|14|NA|TRBV14|TRBJ2-3
CASSQRTLPDTQYF
TGTGCCAGCAGCCAACGGACTCTCCCAGATACGCAGTATTTT
>NA|13|TRBD1|TRBV25-1|TRBJ1-2
CATTDRGWDGYTF
TGTGCCACCACAGACAGGGGGTGGGATGGCTACACCTTC
>NA|15|NA|TRBV9|TRBJ2-1
CASSVGSSSYNEQFF
TGTGCCAGCAGCGTAGGAAGTAGCTCCTACAATGAGCAGTTCTTC
>NA|15|TRBD1|TRBV14|TRBJ2-7
CASSPHPDRDYEQYF
TGTGCCAGCAGCCCCCACCCGGACAGGGACTACGAGCAGTACTTC
>NA|15|TRBD1|TRBV18|TRBJ2-3
CASSPGTGGGDTQYF
TGTGCCAGCTCACCCGGGACAGGTGGGGGAGATACGCAGTATTTT
>NA|16|TRBD2|TRBV14|TRBJ2-1
CASSQDWRLAGDEQFF
TGTGCCAGCAGCCAAGATTGGAGACTAGCAGGCGATGAGCAGTTCTTC
>NA|13|NA|TRBV21-1|TRBJ1-2
CASSKDWSEGYTF
TGTGCCAGCAGCAAAGACTGGTCCGAGGGCTACACCTTC
>NA|14|TRBD1|TRBV19|TRBJ1-5
CASRDGQGGQPQHF
TGTGCCAGTAGGGACGGACAGGGCGGACAGCCCCAGCATTTT
>once|15|TRBD2|TRBV9|TRBJ2-1
CASSPQVAGGNEQFF
TGTGCCAGCAGCCCCCAGGTAGCGGGAGGCAATGAGCAGTTCTTC